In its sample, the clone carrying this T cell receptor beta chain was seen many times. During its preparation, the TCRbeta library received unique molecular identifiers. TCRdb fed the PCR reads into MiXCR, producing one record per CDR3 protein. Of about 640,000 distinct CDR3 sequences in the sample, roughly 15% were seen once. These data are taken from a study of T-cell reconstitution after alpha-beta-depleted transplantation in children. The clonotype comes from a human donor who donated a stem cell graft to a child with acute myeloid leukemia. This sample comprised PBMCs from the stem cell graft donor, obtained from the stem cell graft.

The CDR3 sequence: CATRSGDTQYF. Written as DNA, the CDR3 is TGTGCCACCAGATCGGGAGATACGCAGTATTTT. V and J are TRBV24-1 and TRBJ2-3; D is uncertain. This CDR3 spans 11 amino acids. V was cut by 7 bases and J by 5 bases, with 6 bases left in between. Germline V gene data show CDR1 as KGHDR and CDR2 as SFDVKD.